Each of the 9 T cell receptor beta chains below was sequenced from the same sample in a study of T cells in women clearing cervical HPV infection. Libraries were prepared by immunoSEQ multiplex PCR; TCRdb keeps only in-frame clonotypes and omits some of them. This sample's table has roughly 42,000 clones. Sequencing was performed on blood buffy coat. Receptors originate from a woman aged 18-69 years with a cervical HPV16 infection that either progressed to CIN3+ or cleared (not recorded which).

In regard to this clone: Read sequence stops 3 residues before the CDR3 end, and the germline J gene provides the missing end. The V and J genes are TRBV5-6 and TRBJ2-7; D remains ambiguous. Germline V gene lookup returns CDR1 SGHDT and CDR2 YYEEEE. V shed 4 bases and J shed 2 bases, with 13 bases lying between them. CDR3 length: 14 residues. CDR3 in amino acids: CASSLPVRAYEQYF. CDR3 DNA (partial): TGTGCCAGCAGCCTTCCGGTCCGCGCCTACGAG.

With regard to this clone: From the germline J gene comes the end of the CDR3, since the read stops 3 residues before it. V is TRBV7-9 and J is TRBJ1-2, with a tentative D call TRBD1 (6 bases). V lost 5 bases and J 1 base, leaving 11 bases between the germline ends. This CDR3 comprises 14 residues. CDR1 is SEHNR and CDR2 is FQNEAQ in the germline V gene (reference sequence). The CDR3 loop is CASSPRTDNYGYTF. The part of the CDR3 DNA that was read is TGTGCCAGCAGCCCTAGGACAGATAACTATGGC.

The CDR3 DNA, read in part, is TGCGCCAGCAGCCTCAGCGGGGGGAACACC. This codes for CASSLSGGNT. The CDR3, in full, reads CASSLSGGNTIYF. J is TRBJ1-3 and V is TRBV5-1; possible D gene TRBD1, 5 bases. The read stops 3 residues short of the end of the CDR3; the missing end is completed from the germline J gene. The length of the CDR3 is 13 residues. V was shortened by 4 bases and J by 7 bases, with 12 bases between the two germline ends. Looked up from germline, CDR1 is SGHRS and CDR2 is YFSETQ.

A note on this clone: The CDR3 end lies 3 residues beyond the end of the read and is filled in from the germline J gene. This chain connects TRBV11-3 to TRBJ1-2, with a possible D match to TRBD1 (5 bases). This CDR3 is built from 14 residues. V was shortened by 5 bases and J by 5 bases, with 15 bases between the two germline ends. Germline CDR1 SGHNT, CDR2 YENEEA. The sequenced CDR3 bases are TGTGCCAGCAGCCCAAGGGGAGGTTATTATGGC. This sequence encodes CASSPRGGYYG. The full CDR3 reads CASSPRGGYYGYTF.

For this clone: The CDR3 end falls 3 residues outside the read, so it is completed with the germline J gene. V is TRBV5-1 and J is TRBJ2-5, with a tentative D call TRBD2 (6 bases). This CDR3 has 16 amino acids. Trimming removed 4 bases from V and 5 bases from J, with 21 bases in between. Germline V gene lookup returns CDR1 SGHRS and CDR2 YFSETQ. The chain's CDR3 is CASSHRTTTGSETQYF. The CDR3 DNA, read in part, is TGCGCCAGCAGCCACCGGACTACCACGGGATCGGAGACC.

Turning to this clone: The CDR3 end is not reached by the read, which stops 3 residues before it; the germline J gene fills it in. V usage is TRBV2 and J usage is TRBJ2-2; TRBD1 or TRBD2 may be the D gene (5 bases each). CDR3 length: 15 residues. Looked up from germline, CDR1 is SNHLY and CDR2 is FYNNEI. Trimming removed 2 bases from V and 7 bases from J, with 14 bases in between. The CDR3 is CASSERSGRIGELFF. The covered CDR3 bases are TGTGCCAGCAGTGAAAGGTCAGGGAGAATCGGGGAG.

As concerns this clone: The sequenced fragment ends 3 residues before the CDR3 boundary, so the rest is inferred from the germline J gene. This rearrangement joins TRBV7-3 to TRBJ2-6; 9 bases match TRBD1. V was pared by 5 bases and J by 4 bases, with 9 bases of the junction left unmatched. The CDR3 consists of 17 residues. CDR1 SGHTA and CDR2 FQGTGA come from the germline V gene. The sequenced CDR3 bases are TGTGCCAGCAGCGTGGGACAGGGTCCTACCGGGGCCAACGTC. It codes for CASSVGQGPTGANV. The whole CDR3 protein reads CASSVGQGPTGANVLTF.

In regard to this clone: Coverage ceases 3 residues before the CDR3 finishes, and the germline J gene fills in the end. The gene calls are TRBV7-3 and TRBJ2-7; 9 bases are shared with TRBD1. This CDR3 is 14 amino acids long. The J segment lost 3 bases and the V segment lost 9 bases, leaving 9 bases of the junction unmatched. Germline V gene data show CDR1 as SGHTA and CDR2 as FQGTGA. The DNA read from the CDR3 is TGTGCCAGGGAGTCCCGGGGACAGGGCTACGAG. Protein: CARESRGQGYE. The whole CDR3 sequence reads CARESRGQGYEQYF.

As to this clone: The CDR3 extends 3 residues past the end of the read, so its final part is completed from the germline J gene. The V call is TRBV7-9, the J call TRBJ1-2; possible D gene TRBD1, 5 bases. Germline CDR1 and CDR2: SEHNR and FQNEAQ (reference sequence). V gave up 1 base and J gave up 7 bases, with 10 bases separating them. This CDR3 has 13 amino acids. This CDR3 is CASSLDRLGGYTF. The CDR3 DNA, read in part, is TGTGCCAGCAGCTTAGACAGGCTCGGTGGC.